This T cell receptor (beta chain) comes out of a study of radiotherapy plus CTLA-4 blockade in lung cancer. Study information: Disease control was present in roughly a third of patients, and objective responses in around 20%.

Repertoires were generated with immunoSEQ multiplex PCR, while TCRdb's copy carries only in-frame clones and drops some. The table includes around 86,000 clones, roughly four fifths detected once. Trimming took 2 bases from V and 5 from J; bases not matched to a gene: 2. This CDR3 spans 13 amino acids. The germline CDR1 and CDR2 sequences are SEHNR and FQNEAQ (reference sequence). General study results and limits: Radiotherapy with ipilimumab was followed by blood expansion of tumor-derived clones. Interferon-beta and early blood T cell clone dynamics reportedly predicted response best.

Ipilimumab CTLA-4 blockade and focal radiation were given to patients with chemo-refractory metastatic non-small-cell lung cancer. About this clone itself: Its cognate antigen is unknown.

The sequenced sample was peripheral blood, obtained from a patient treated with radiotherapy plus ipilimumab. The chain has TRBV7-9 and TRBJ1-1, with 7 bases that match TRBD1. The sequence was collected from a human donor with non-small cell lung cancer who had stable disease on radiotherapy plus ipilimumab. The chain's CDR3 is CASSLQGGTEAFF. CDR3 nucleotides: TGTGCCAGCAGCTTACAGGGGGGGACTGAAGCTTTCTTT.